The present entry profiles one T cell receptor (beta chain) with its context. CDR1 is MGHDK and CDR2 is SYGVNS in the germline V gene. The ends were cut back, 1 base at V and 3 bases at J, with 6 bases in the middle. There are 13 residues in the CDR3. The sample belongs to a study of blood T cell repertoires in COVID-19. Measured with immunoSEQ multiplex PCR; TCRdb has only the in-frame clones, and not every one. Among fewer than 100,000 clones listed, 80% were seen once. This rearrangement joins TRBV25-1 to TRBJ1-1, with no clear D. The clonotype comes from a woman in her sixties or seventies with acute or convalescent COVID-19. Sequenced input: peripheral blood. CDR3 nucleotide sequence: TGTGCCAGCAGTGAATCGGGATACACTGAAGCTTTCTTT. Protein sequence: CASSESGYTEAFF.